This T cell receptor (beta chain) was identified during a study of control samples from healthy donors and cancer patients. The V gene's germline CDR1 is SGHDT and CDR2 YYEEEE. This CDR3 is 16 amino acids long. Unmatched junction bases numbered 5, after V lost 3 bases and J lost 4 bases. Produced via immunoSEQ multiplex PCR; TCRdb's table is partial and in-frame only. The sample lists around 90,000 clones, 86% occurring once. This clone has more than one count but fewer than ten. The clonotype originates from a man aged 25 to 40 in good health. V usage is TRBV5-6 and J usage is TRBJ2-5; TRBD2 matches at 14 bases. The sample comprised blood. Here the CDR3 DNA reads TGTGCCAGCAGCTGGACTAGCGGGGGGCTGGGAGAGACCCAGTACTTC. This translates into CASSWTSGGLGETQYF. The variable domain in full, completed from reference TRBV5-6 and TRBJ2-5, reads DAGVTQSPTHLIKTRGQQVTLRCSPKSGHDTVSWYQQALGQGPQFIFQYYEEEERQRGNFPDRFSGHQFPNYSSELNVNALLLGDSALYLCASSWTSGGLGETQYFGPGTRLLVL.